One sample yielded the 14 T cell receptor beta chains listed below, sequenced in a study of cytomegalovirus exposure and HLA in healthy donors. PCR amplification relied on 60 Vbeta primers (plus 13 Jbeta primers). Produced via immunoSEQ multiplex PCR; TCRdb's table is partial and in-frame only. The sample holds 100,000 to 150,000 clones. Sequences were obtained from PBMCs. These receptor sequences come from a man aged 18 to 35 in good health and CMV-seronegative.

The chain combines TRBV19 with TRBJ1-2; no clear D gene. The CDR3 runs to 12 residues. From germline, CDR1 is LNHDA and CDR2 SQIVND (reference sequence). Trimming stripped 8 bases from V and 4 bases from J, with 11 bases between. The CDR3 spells CASHRNSYGYTF. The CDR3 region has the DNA TGTGCCAGTCACCGGAACAGCTATGGCTACACCTTC.

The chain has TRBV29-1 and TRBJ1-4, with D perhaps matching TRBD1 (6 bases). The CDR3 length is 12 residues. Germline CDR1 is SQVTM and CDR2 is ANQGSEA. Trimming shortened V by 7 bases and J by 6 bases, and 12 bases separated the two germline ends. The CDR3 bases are TGCAGCGAGTACACAGGGTATGAAAAACTGTTTTTT. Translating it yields CSEYTGYEKLFF.

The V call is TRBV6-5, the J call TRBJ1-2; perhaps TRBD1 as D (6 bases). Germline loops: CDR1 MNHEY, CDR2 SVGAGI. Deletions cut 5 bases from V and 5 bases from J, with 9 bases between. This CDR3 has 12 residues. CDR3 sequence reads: CASSEGGYGYTF. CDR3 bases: TGTGCCAGCAGTGAAGGGGGTTATGGCTACACCTTC.

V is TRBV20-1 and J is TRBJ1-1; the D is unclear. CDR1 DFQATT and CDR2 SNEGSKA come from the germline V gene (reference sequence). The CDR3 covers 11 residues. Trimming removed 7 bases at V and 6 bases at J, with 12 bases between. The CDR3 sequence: CSVQLMPEAFF. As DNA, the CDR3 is TGCAGTGTCCAGTTGATGCCTGAAGCTTTCTTT.

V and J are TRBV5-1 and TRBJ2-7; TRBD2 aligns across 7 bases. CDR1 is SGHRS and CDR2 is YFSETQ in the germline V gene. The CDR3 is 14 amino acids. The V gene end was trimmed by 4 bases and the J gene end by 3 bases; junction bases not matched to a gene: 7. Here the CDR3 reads CASSIGREVYEQYF. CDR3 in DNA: TGCGCCAGCAGCATCGGACGGGAGGTCTACGAGCAGTACTTC.

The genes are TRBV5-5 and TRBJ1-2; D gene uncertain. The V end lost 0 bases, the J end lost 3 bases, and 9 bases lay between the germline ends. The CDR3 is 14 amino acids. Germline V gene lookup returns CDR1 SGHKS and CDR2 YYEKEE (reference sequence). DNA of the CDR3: TGTGCCAGCAGCTTGGTCGAGGGTCACTATGGCTACACCTTC. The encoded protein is CASSLVEGHYGYTF. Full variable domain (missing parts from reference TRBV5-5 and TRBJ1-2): DAGVTQSPTHLIKTRGQQVTLRCSPISGHKSVSWYQQVLGQGPQFIFQYYEKEERGRGNFPDRFSARQFPNYSSELNVNALLLGDSALYLCASSLVEGHYGYTFGSGTRLTVV.

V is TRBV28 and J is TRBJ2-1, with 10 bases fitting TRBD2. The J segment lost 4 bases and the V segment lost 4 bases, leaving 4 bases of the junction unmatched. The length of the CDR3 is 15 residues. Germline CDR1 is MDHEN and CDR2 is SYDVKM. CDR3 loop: CASSSTSGLYNEQFF. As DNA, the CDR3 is TGTGCCAGCAGTTCGACTAGCGGGCTGTACAATGAGCAGTTCTTC.

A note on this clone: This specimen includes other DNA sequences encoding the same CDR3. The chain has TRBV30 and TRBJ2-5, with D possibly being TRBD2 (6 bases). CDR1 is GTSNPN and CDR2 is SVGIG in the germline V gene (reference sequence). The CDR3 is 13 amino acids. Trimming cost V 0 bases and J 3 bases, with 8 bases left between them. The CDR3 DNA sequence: TGTGCCTGGAGTGTACGGGAGAAAGAGACCCAGTACTTC. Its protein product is CAWSVREKETQYF.

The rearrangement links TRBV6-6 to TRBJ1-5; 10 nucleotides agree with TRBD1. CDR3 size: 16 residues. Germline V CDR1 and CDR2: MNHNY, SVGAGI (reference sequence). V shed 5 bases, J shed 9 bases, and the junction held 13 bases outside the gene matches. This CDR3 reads CASSTDGDRGGWPQHF. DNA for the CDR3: TGTGCCAGCAGTACGGATGGGGACAGGGGTGGTTGGCCCCAGCATTTT.

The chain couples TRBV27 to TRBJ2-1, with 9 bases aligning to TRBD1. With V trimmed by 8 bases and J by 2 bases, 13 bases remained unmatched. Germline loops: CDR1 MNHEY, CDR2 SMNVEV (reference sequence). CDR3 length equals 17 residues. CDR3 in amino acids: CASRRGAGQGPYNEQFF. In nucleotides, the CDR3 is TGTGCCAGCCGACGGGGGGCGGGACAGGGACCCTACAATGAGCAGTTCTTC.

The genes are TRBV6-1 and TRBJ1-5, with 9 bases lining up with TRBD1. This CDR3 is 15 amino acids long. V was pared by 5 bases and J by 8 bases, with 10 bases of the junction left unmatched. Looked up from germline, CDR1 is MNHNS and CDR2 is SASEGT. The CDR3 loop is CASSTEQGALKPQHF. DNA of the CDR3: TGTGCCAGCAGTACAGAACAGGGGGCATTAAAGCCCCAGCATTTT.

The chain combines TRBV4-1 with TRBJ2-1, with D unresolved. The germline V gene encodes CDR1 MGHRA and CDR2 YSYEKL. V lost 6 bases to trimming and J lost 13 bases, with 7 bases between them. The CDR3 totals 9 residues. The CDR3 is CASRAAQFF. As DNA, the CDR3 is TGCGCCAGCAGGGCGGCACAGTTCTTC.

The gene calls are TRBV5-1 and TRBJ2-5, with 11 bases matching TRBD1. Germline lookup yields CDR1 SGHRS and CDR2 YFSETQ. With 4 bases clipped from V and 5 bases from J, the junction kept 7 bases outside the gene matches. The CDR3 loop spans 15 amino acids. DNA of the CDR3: TGCGCCAGCAGCGGGGGACAGGGGGGCGTGGAGACCCAGTACTTC. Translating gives CASSGGQGGVETQYF.

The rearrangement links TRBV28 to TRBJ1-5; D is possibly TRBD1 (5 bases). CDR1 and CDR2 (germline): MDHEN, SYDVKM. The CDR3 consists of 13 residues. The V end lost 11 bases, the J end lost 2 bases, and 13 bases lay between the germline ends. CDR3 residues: CAWGGVGNQPQHF. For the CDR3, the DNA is TGTGCCTGGGGCGGAGTTGGCAATCAGCCCCAGCATTTT. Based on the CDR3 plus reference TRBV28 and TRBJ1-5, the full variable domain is DVKVTQSSRYLVKRTGEKVFLECVQDMDHENMFWYRQDPGLGLRLIYFSYDVKMKEKGDIPEGYSVSREKKERFSLILESASTNQTSMYLCAWGGVGNQPQHFGDGTRLSIL.